Given below is one TCR beta chain in context. V gave up 6 bases and J gave up 1 base, with 9 bases separating them. The germline V gene has CDR1 MNHEY and CDR2 SVGAGI. This CDR3 comprises 13 residues. The record originates from a study of blood T cell repertoires in COVID-19. On the study more broadly: The United States, Italy and Spain supplied acute and convalescent COVID-19 samples. T cells, B-cell-depleted T cells, or PBMCs supplied cDNA or gDNA.

In the original analysis: Cell counts per sample came from amplifying reference gene primers. TCRdb keeps only in-frame clones here, not all; method: immunoSEQ multiplex PCR. V, J and clone size are taken as reported in that table, and D and trimming were inferred from the DNA itself. Here the sample spans around 100,000 clones, 70% to 85% being singletons. This TCR came from a human donor in a cohort sampled during active COVID-19. Sequencing was done on a sample of peripheral blood. The chain carries TRBV6-5 and TRBJ1-1, with D perhaps matching TRBD1 (5 bases). DNA for the CDR3: TGTGCCAGCAGCCTCAGGGAGAACACTGAAGCTTTCTTT. This sequence encodes CASSLRENTEAFF.